This entry features one T cell receptor beta chain sequence. Antigen unknown. This entry is derived from a study of graft-versus-host responses after intestinal transplantation. Across the study: For around three years after anti-thymocyte globulin induction, all recipients took tacrolimus and steroids.

Using immunoSEQ multiplex PCR, the repertoire was profiled, and TCRdb retains in-frame clones only, with some absent. This repertoire shows fewer than 85,000 clones, more than 80% found once; its top ten account for 2.5%. Whole-study results and caveats: Some patients had graft-donor T cell macrochimerism, and their allografts showed high graft-versus-host to host-versus-graft clonal ratios.

Germline CDR1 LNHNV, CDR2 YYDKDF (reference sequence). The CDR3 length is 12 residues. V lost 1 base and J 7 bases, leaving 4 bases between the germline ends. The sequence was obtained from a human donor who received an intestinal transplant. The specimen was unstimulated CD8+ T cells sorted from spleen or lymph node cells, collected before intestinal transplant. The chain employs TRBV15 and TRBJ2-2; D unresolved. The CDR3 reads CATSRANGELFF. The CDR3 DNA sequence: TGTGCCACCAGCAGAGCCAACGGGGAGCTGTTTTTT.